This T cell receptor (beta chain) emerged from a study of blood T cell repertoires in COVID-19. Overall study: Donors in the United States, Italy and Spain gave samples during acute or convalescent COVID-19. T cells, B-cell-depleted T cells, or PBMCs supplied cDNA or gDNA.

In the study's own analysis: Amplifying reference gene primers gave estimates of nucleated cell counts. Profiling relied on immunoSEQ multiplex PCR, and the TCRdb table lists in-frame clones only, not all of them. D and trimming come from the DNA, and the V and J calls and clone size come from that table. The table shows about 6,600 clones, with more than 80% occurring only once. The sequence derives from a man at least 80 years old with active COVID-19. The material sequenced was peripheral blood.

For the CDR3, the DNA is TGTGCCAGCAGTTTAGATGTGGGGCAGGGGTTCGGGCAGTACTTC. Amino acid sequence: CASSLDVGQGFGQYF. The J gene is TRBJ2-7, the V gene TRBV28; perhaps TRBD1 as D (6 bases). V lost 2 bases to trimming and J lost 9 bases, with 20 bases between them. The CDR3 loop spans 15 amino acids. CDR1 is MDHEN, CDR2 SYDVKM, per germline.